In this sample, the clone carrying this T cell receptor (beta chain) turned up a few times. The data were taken from a study of T-cell reconstitution after alpha-beta-depleted transplantation in children. Construction of the TCRbeta library involved unique molecular identifiers. Each CDR3 protein is one row after TCRdb ran MiXCR on the PCR reads. Of roughly 340,000 distinct CDR3 sequences detected, around 15% appear once; the ten largest clones hold about 41%. The CDR3 is 16 amino acids. CDR1 and CDR2 from the germline V gene are SGDLS and YYNGEE. The V and J ends lost 5 bases and 9 bases, in that order; junction bases with no gene match: 11.

The sample here was PBMCs, mostly from graft donor cells, taken 360 days after TCRalphabeta/CD19-depleted stem cell transplant. This clonotype originated in a male patient between 2 and 15 years old who had a stem cell transplant for acute lymphoblastic leukemia, so the T cells may come from the graft donor. The J gene is TRBJ2-1, the V gene TRBV9; 13 bases line up with TRBD2. CDR3 loop: CASSPGLAGARGEQFF. As DNA, the CDR3 is TGTGCCAGCAGTCCTGGACTAGCGGGAGCCCGGGGTGAGCAGTTCTTC.